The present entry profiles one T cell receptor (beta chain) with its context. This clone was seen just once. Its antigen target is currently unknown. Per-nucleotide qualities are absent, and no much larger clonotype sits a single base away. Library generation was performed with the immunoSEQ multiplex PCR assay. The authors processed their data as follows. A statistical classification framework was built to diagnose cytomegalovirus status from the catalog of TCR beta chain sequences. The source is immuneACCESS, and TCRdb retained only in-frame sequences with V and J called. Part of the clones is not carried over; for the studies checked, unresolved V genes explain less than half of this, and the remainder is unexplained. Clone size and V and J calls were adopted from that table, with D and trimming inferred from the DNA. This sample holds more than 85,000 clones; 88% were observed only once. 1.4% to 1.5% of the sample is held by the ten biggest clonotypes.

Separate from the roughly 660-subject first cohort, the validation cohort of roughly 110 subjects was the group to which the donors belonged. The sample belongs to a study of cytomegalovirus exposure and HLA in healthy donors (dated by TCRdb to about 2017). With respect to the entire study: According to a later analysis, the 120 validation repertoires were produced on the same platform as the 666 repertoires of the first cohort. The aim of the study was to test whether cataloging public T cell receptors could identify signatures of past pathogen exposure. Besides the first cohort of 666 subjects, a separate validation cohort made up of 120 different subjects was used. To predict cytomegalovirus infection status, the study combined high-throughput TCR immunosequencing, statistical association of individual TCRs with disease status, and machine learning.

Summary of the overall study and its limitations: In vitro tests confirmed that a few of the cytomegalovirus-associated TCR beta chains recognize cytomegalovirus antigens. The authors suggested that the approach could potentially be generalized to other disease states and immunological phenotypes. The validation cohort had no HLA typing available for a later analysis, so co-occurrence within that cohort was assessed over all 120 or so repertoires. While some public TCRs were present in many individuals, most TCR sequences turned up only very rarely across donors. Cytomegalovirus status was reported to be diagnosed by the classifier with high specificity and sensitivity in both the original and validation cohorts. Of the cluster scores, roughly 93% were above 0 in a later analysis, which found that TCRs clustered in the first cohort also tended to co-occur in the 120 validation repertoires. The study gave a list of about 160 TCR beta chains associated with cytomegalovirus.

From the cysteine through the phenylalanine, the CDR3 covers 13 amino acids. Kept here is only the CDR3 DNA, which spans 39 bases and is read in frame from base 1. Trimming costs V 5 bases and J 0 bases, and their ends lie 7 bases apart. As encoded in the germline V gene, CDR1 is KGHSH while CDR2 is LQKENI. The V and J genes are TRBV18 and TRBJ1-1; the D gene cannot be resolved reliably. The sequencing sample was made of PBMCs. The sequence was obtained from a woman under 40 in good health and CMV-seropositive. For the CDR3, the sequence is CASSSFLNTEAFF. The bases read TGTGCCAGCTCATCCTTCCTGAACACTGAAGCTTTCTTT.